The 25 T cell receptor beta chains given below trace back to one sample, sequenced in a study of siplizumab effects on memory and regulatory T cells. This table comes from immunoSEQ multiplex PCR, and its TCRdb copy is limited to in-frame clones, with some not included. The repertoire includes approximately 92,000 clones, just under 95% of them detected once, and roughly 1.3% sits in the top ten. Sequenced: non-Treg CD4+ T cells sorted from blood. Receptor source: a human donor in good health.

This rearrangement joins TRBV5-1 to TRBJ2-1; 8 bases agree with TRBD2. With 7 bases clipped from V and 7 bases from J, the junction kept 10 bases outside the gene matches. This CDR3 region has 14 residues. Germline CDR1 is SGHRS and CDR2 is YFSETQ. This CDR3 reads CASAPGLVENEQFF. The DNA of the CDR3 is TGCGCCAGCGCCCCGGGACTAGTGGAGAATGAGCAGTTCTTC.

The rearrangement links TRBV11-2 to TRBJ2-3; D unresolved. Trimming took off 5 bases at V and 4 bases at J, with 16 bases between the two ends. The CDR3 is 15 residues long. Germline V CDR1 and CDR2: SGHAT, FQNNGV. CDR3 sequence reads: CASSLLSGNADTQYF. CDR3 DNA sequence: TGTGCCAGCAGCCTACTGTCGGGTAACGCAGATACGCAGTATTTT. The whole variable domain, filled in from reference TRBV11-2 and TRBJ2-3, reads EAGVAQSPRYKIIEKRQSVAFWCNPISGHATLYWYQQILGQGPKLLIQFQNNGVVDDSQLPKDRFSAERLKGVDSTLKIQPAKLEDSAVYLCASSLLSGNADTQYFGPGTRLTVL.

The chain employs TRBV6-5 and TRBJ2-2, with 11 bases identical to TRBD2. Germline-derived CDR1 and CDR2 are MNHEY and SVGAGI. Losses at the gene ends were 6 bases for V and 8 bases for J; bases not matched to a gene: 8. This CDR3 has 15 amino acids. In nucleotides, the CDR3 is TGTGCCAGCAGACTAGCGGGAGACTCTTCGGGGGAGCTGTTTTTT. As protein: CASRLAGDSSGELFF.

The chain is built from TRBV2 and TRBJ1-5, with TRBD1 matching over 11 bases. Germline CDR1 SNHLY, CDR2 FYNNEI. Losses at the gene ends were 6 bases for V and 6 bases for J; bases not matched to a gene: 16. This CDR3 spans 18 amino acids. CDR3 protein: CASRSGGTGGIRGQPQHF. The CDR3 DNA sequence: TGTGCCAGCAGGTCGGGTGGGACAGGGGGAATTCGGGGTCAGCCCCAGCATTTT.

The V call is TRBV4-1, the J call TRBJ2-6; 7 bases are shared with TRBD2. J lost 0 bases, V lost 1 base, and 9 bases had no gene match. Germline V lookup: CDR1 MGHRA, CDR2 YSYEKL. CDR3 size: 19 residues. The CDR3 is CASSQGGGFGTSGANVLTF. In DNA form, the CDR3 reads TGCGCCAGCAGCCAAGGGGGGGGGTTCGGCACCTCTGGGGCCAACGTCCTGACTTTC.

V usage is TRBV7-3 and J usage is TRBJ2-7; possibly TRBD2 for D (6 bases). V shed 5 bases and J shed 5 bases, with 13 bases lying between them. CDR1 is SGHTA, CDR2 FQGTGA, per germline. This CDR3 spans 13 amino acids. CDR3 DNA: TGTGCCAGCAGCCCCAGGCCGGGGGACGAGCAGTACTTC. This codes for CASSPRPGDEQYF.

This clone was seen once. The chain joins TRBV29-1 to TRBJ1-6; D gene ambiguous. Trimming removed 7 bases at V and 8 bases at J, with 15 bases between. CDR3 length: 13 residues. Germline V gives CDR1 SQVTM, CDR2 ANQGSEA. The CDR3 reads CSAGSGKDSPLHF. The CDR3 nucleotides read TGCAGCGCGGGGTCGGGGAAAGATTCACCCCTCCACTTT.

The rearrangement uses TRBV28 and TRBJ2-1, with 8 bases lining up with TRBD2. Germline lookup yields CDR1 MDHEN and CDR2 SYDVKM. The V segment lost 2 bases and the J segment 4 bases; nucleotides outside the gene matches: 7. This CDR3 spans 16 amino acids. CDR3 sequence (DNA): TGTGCCAGCAGTTTAGCGGGAGGAATCCTTTACAATGAGCAGTTCTTC. Its protein is CASSLAGGILYNEQFF.

The V gene is TRBV10-1, the J gene TRBJ2-7; a possible D gene is TRBD1 (7 bases). Germline CDR1 WNHNN, CDR2 SYGVQD (reference sequence). The V gene lost 3 bases and the J gene lost 4 bases, with 16 bases spanning the gap. The CDR3 covers 15 residues. CDR3: CASSDRSPGGYEQYF. CDR3 coding DNA: TGCGCCAGCAGTGATCGGAGTCCAGGGGGGTACGAGCAGTACTTC.

The CDR3 sequence is CASSFGPRYTF. The CDR3, as DNA: TGTGCCAGCAGTTTCGGACCTCGCTACACCTTC. The chain uses TRBV28 and TRBJ1-2; D gene uncertain. V lost 3 bases to trimming and J lost 9 bases, with 8 bases between them. The germline gives CDR1 MDHEN, CDR2 SYDVKM. CDR3 length: 11 residues.

The chain combines TRBV19 with TRBJ2-7; D is possibly TRBD2 (5 bases). V lost 0 bases to trimming and J lost 4 bases, with 13 bases between them. From germline, CDR1 is LNHDA and CDR2 SQIVND (reference sequence). This CDR3 spans 15 amino acids. The CDR3 reads CASSIDRVGAYEQYF. CDR3 DNA: TGTGCCAGTAGTATAGATCGCGTGGGAGCGTACGAGCAGTACTTC. Full variable domain (remainder filled in from reference TRBV19 and TRBJ2-7): DGGITQSPKYLFRKEGQNVTLSCEQNLNHDAMYWYRQDPGQGLRLIYYSQIVNDFQKGDIAEGYSVSREKKESFPLTVTSAQKNPTAFYLCASSIDRVGAYEQYFGPGTRLTVT.

The chain is built from TRBV5-4 and TRBJ1-1; TRBD1 matches at 8 bases. The CDR3 runs 14 residues. Germline V gene lookup returns CDR1 SGHNT and CDR2 YYREEE (reference sequence). V was clipped by 5 bases and J by 5 bases; unmatched bases: 8. CDR3 in DNA: TGTGCCAGCAGATCCAGGACAGGGTATACTGAAGCTTTCTTT. Translation: CASRSRTGYTEAFF. Supplemented by reference TRBV5-4 and TRBJ1-1, the full variable domain reads ETGVTQSPTHLIKTRGQQVTLRCSSQSGHNTVSWYQQALGQGPQFIFQYYREEENGRGNFPPRFSGLQFPNYSSELNVNALELDDSALYLCASRSRTGYTEAFFGQGTRLTVV.

This clone was seen once. The V gene is TRBV19, the J gene TRBJ1-3; D perhaps matches TRBD1 (6 bases). V was clipped by 5 bases and J by 0 bases, with 11 bases between them. The CDR3 runs to 15 residues. Per the germline V gene, CDR1 is LNHDA and CDR2 is SQIVND (reference sequence). This chain's CDR3 is CASSGGQNSGNTIYF. The CDR3 DNA follows: TGTGCCAGTAGTGGAGGACAGAACTCTGGAAACACCATATATTTT. Full variable domain (outside the CDR3, taken from reference TRBV19 and TRBJ1-3): DGGITQSPKYLFRKEGQNVTLSCEQNLNHDAMYWYRQDPGQGLRLIYYSQIVNDFQKGDIAEGYSVSREKKESFPLTVTSAQKNPTAFYLCASSGGQNSGNTIYFGEGSWLTVV.

The chain is built from TRBV28 and TRBJ2-5; 14 nucleotides align to TRBD2. Germline V gene lookup returns CDR1 MDHEN and CDR2 SYDVKM. The J segment lost 13 bases and the V segment lost 8 bases, leaving 12 bases of the junction unmatched. The CDR3 is made up of 14 amino acids. The CDR3 region is CASQAGGLAGDRYF. In DNA, the CDR3 is TGTGCCAGCCAAGCCGGGGGACTAGCGGGAGATCGGTACTTC.

This clone came up once. The chain is built from TRBV18 and TRBJ2-3; D ambiguous. The CDR3 spans 14 residues. Germline loops: CDR1 KGHSH, CDR2 LQKENI. The V gene lost 3 bases and the J gene lost 2 bases, with 9 bases spanning the gap. Here the CDR3 reads CASSPSDVTDTQYF. The CDR3 DNA sequence: TGTGCCAGCTCACCGAGCGATGTCACAGATACGCAGTATTTT. The complete variable domain, with remaining parts taken from reference TRBV18 and TRBJ2-3, reads NAGVMQNPRHLVRRRGQEARLRCSPMKGHSHVYWYRQLPEEGLKFMVYLQKENIIDESGMPKERFSAEFPKEGPSILRIQQVVRGDSAAYFCASSPSDVTDTQYFGPGTRLTVL.

V and J are TRBV9 and TRBJ2-1, with D possibly being TRBD2 (5 bases). Per germline, CDR1 SGDLS and CDR2 YYNGEE. The CDR3 is made up of 11 amino acids. Deletions cut 4 bases from V and 9 bases from J, with 8 bases between. The CDR3 DNA sequence: TGTGCCAGCAGCAGCCGGGGTGAGCAGTTCTTC. Protein sequence: CASSSRGEQFF.

The CDR3 DNA reads TGTGCCAGCACTACCGGGGGGGGCAACGAGCAGTACTTC. Its translation is CASTTGGGNEQYF. The chain carries TRBV28 and TRBJ2-7, with 8 bases matching TRBD2. V gave up 7 bases and J gave up 5 bases; unmatched junction bases: 7. The CDR3 totals 13 residues. Germline V gene data show CDR1 as MDHEN and CDR2 as SYDVKM.

The chain combines TRBV27 with TRBJ2-3; tentative D call: TRBD2 (5 bases). Trimming took off 0 bases at V and 0 bases at J, with 19 bases between the two ends. From germline, CDR1 is MNHEY and CDR2 SMNVEV (reference sequence). The CDR3 loop spans 19 amino acids. For the CDR3, the DNA is TGTGCCAGCAGTTTATCTTCATCTCTCTACAGAGGGAGCACAGATACGCAGTATTTT. Its protein product is CASSLSSSLYRGSTDTQYF.

The chain recombines TRBV7-9 with TRBJ1-4; no clear D. The CDR3 length is 15 residues. The ends were cut back, 2 bases at V and 4 bases at J, with 11 bases in the middle. Germline values: CDR1 SEHNR, CDR2 FQNEAQ (reference sequence). CDR3 sequence: CASSLQWFGNEKLFF. The CDR3 coding sequence is TGTGCCAGCAGCTTACAGTGGTTTGGTAATGAAAAACTGTTTTTT.

The V call is TRBV6-4, the J call TRBJ2-2, with no clear D. The germline V gene encodes CDR1 MRHNA and CDR2 SNTAGT. The CDR3 spans 14 residues. V lost 6 bases to trimming and J lost 3 bases, with 11 bases between them. The CDR3 sequence is CASSVAVYTGELFF. The CDR3 coding sequence is TGTGCCAGCAGCGTGGCAGTATACACCGGGGAGCTGTTTTTT.

The rearrangement joins TRBV6-6 to TRBJ2-7; D remains ambiguous. The CDR3 is made up of 15 amino acids. Germline lookup yields CDR1 MNHNY and CDR2 SVGAGI (reference sequence). Trimming cost V 7 bases and J 1 base, with 17 bases left between them. CDR3 sequence (DNA): TGTGCCAGCATATCTATGAGGCCCCCTTCCTACGAGCAGTACTTC. Its protein product is CASISMRPPSYEQYF.

The genes are TRBV7-9 and TRBJ2-7; D possibly corresponds to TRBD1 (6 bases). Trimming pared 5 bases from V and 6 bases from J, leaving 14 bases between. The CDR3 sequence is 13 residues long. Germline V gene data show CDR1 as SEHNR and CDR2 as FQNEAQ (reference sequence). The CDR3 protein is CASSRSRGFEQYF. The DNA of the CDR3 is TGTGCCAGCAGCCGAAGTAGGGGGTTCGAGCAGTACTTC.

The rearrangement links TRBV11-2 to TRBJ2-1, with 8 bases aligning to TRBD2. The CDR3 runs 20 residues. V gave up 0 bases and J gave up 1 base; unmatched junction bases: 14. Germline lookup yields CDR1 SGHAT and CDR2 FQNNGV. The CDR3 coding sequence is TGTGCCAGCAGCTTAGATCTTCGCCCCCGCAGCGGGGGTTCCTACAATGAGCAGTTCTTC. Translated, it gives CASSLDLRPRSGGSYNEQFF.

The V and J genes are TRBV2 and TRBJ1-2; the D is unclear. The germline V and J ends were trimmed by 11 bases and 5 bases, with 15 bases remaining between them. The CDR3 sequence is 12 residues long. Germline values: CDR1 SNHLY, CDR2 FYNNEI. CDR3 sequence reads: CASQLESYGYTF. DNA of the CDR3: TGTGCCTCACAGTTGGAATCATATGGCTACACCTTC.

The chain joins TRBV28 to TRBJ2-1; 10 bases align to TRBD2. The trim removed 6 bases at V and 9 bases at J, leaving 20 bases unmatched. The CDR3 loop spans 18 amino acids. Germline values: CDR1 MDHEN, CDR2 SYDVKM. Here the CDR3 reads CASSRRTAAGGPHSEQFF. The CDR3, as DNA: TGTGCCAGCAGCCGACGCACTGCAGCGGGAGGGCCGCACAGTGAGCAGTTCTTC.